This T cell receptor (beta chain) emerged from a study of molecular identifiers for immune sequencing clone quantification. Study-wide results and caveats: Spiked Jurkat TCR RNA equivalent to one cell was reportedly detectable in approximately 980,000 naive cells.

MiXCR, applied by TCRdb to the PCR reads, yields one record per CDR3 protein. The sample records 100,000 or so distinct CDR3 sequences, roughly a third being singletons. This clonotype was counted only a few times. Its antigen is undetermined. Sample: naive CD8+ T cells from blood, with Jurkat cell RNA spiked in. Subset given: FACS-sorted CD8+CD4-CCR7+CD45RA+ naive T cells. The sequence came from a human donor in good health. Some libraries in this study had Jurkat cell RNA spiked in.

The chain's CDR3 is CASSQRLAGDEQYF. Written as DNA, the CDR3 is TGCGCCAGCAGCCAAAGGCTAGCGGGAGACGAGCAGTACTTC. The J gene is TRBJ2-7, the V gene TRBV4-3; TRBD2 aligns across 10 bases. Germline-derived CDR1 and CDR2 are LGHNA and YSLEER. CDR3 length equals 14 residues. V shed 2 bases, J shed 5 bases, and the junction held 3 bases outside the gene matches.